This TCR beta chain was profiled in a study of tissue T cells after allogeneic stem cell transplantation. The time point was: mouse harvest day 7 after allogeneic transplant. The graft held 10^6 splenic CD5+ T cells and 10^7 T-cell-depleted bone marrow cells. The V end was cut by 2 bases, the J end by 0 bases, with 8 bases between. Per the germline V gene, CDR1 is KGHPV and CDR2 is FQNQEV (reference sequence). This CDR3 contains 14 residues. Note on this clone: Mouse germline and gene names are used. The read terminates 1 residue ahead of where the CDR3 ends, so the germline J gene completes it.

The assay was immunoSEQ multiplex PCR, and TCRdb's table has in-frame clones only and misses some. Of roughly 7,200 clones in the sample, about 53% were seen once. The origin of this receptor is a female BALB/c mouse given C57BL/6 T cells with graft-versus-host disease after an allogeneic hematopoietic cell transplant. Sequences were obtained from gut tissue. The chain uses TRBV26 and TRBJ2-7; no reliable D call. The CDR3 is CASSLDTSSYEQYF. The part of the CDR3 DNA that was read is TGTGCCAGCAGTCTGGACACGAGCTCCTATGAACAGTAC.